This T cell receptor beta chain was captured in a study of blood T cell repertoires in COVID-19. This CDR3 is 13 amino acids long. Germline lookup yields CDR1 SSHAT and CDR2 FNYEAQ (reference sequence). This clone was observed once. One end of the junction varies from germline; a read error may be responsible. Repertoires were generated with immunoSEQ multiplex PCR, while TCRdb's copy carries only in-frame clones and drops some. The repertoire holds over 250,000 clones, with more than 75% as singletons. This TCR was sampled from a middle-aged woman who had recovered from COVID-19. Sample: peripheral blood. The rearrangement joins TRBV7-7 to TRBJ1-5; the D gene is possibly TRBD1 (5 bases). The CDR3: CASSLDRGQPQHF. In nucleotides, the CDR3 is TGTGCTAGCAGCCTCGACAGAGGTCAGCCCCAGCATTTT.